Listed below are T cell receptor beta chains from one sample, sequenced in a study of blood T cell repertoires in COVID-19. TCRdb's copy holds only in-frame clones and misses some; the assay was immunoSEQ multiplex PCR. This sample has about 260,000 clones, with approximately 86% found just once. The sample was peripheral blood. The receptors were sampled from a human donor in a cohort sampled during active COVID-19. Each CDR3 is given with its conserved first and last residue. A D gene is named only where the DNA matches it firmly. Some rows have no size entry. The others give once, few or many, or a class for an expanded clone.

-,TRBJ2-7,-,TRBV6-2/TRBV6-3,CASSRPPGTRPGYEQYF,TGTGCCAGCAGTCGGCCTCCCGGGACTCGTCCAGGCTACGAGCAGTACTTC
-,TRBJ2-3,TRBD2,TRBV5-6,CASSKAGGVDTQYF,TGTGCCAGCAGCAAAGCGGGGGGGGTTGATACGCAGTATTTT
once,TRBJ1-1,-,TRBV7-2,CASSLSGNTEAFF,TGTGCCAGCAGCCTGTCAGGGAACACTGAAGCTTTCTTT
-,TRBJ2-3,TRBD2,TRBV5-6,CASSPGTTPSTDTQYF,TGTGCCAGCAGCCCAGGGACTACCCCAAGCACAGATACGCAGTATTTT
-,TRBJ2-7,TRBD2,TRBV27,CASSSRPLADWGYEQYF,TGTGCCAGCAGTTCGCGGCCGCTAGCGGATTGGGGCTACGAGCAGTACTTC
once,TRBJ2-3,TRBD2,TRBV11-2,CASSLGTRVETQYF,TGTGCCAGCAGCTTAGGGACTAGGGTTGAGACGCAGTATTTT
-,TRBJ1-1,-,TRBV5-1,CASSLVWTQNTEAFF,TGCGCCAGCAGCTTGGTCTGGACACAGAACACTGAAGCTTTCTTT
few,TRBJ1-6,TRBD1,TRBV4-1,CASSQEGQGEVPLHF,TGCGCCAGCAGCCAAGAGGGACAGGGGGAGGTCCCCCTCCACTTT
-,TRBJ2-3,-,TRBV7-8,CASSWDWRRLNTDTQYF,TGTGCCAGCAGCTGGGATTGGAGGAGGCTTAACACAGATACGCAGTATTTT
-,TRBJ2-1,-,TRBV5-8,CASSLGLVNEQFF,TGTGCCAGCAGCTTGGGACTAGTGAATGAGCAGTTCTTC
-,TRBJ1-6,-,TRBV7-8,CASSLDRGAGSPLHF,TGTGCCAGCAGCTTAGATCGGGGGGCTGGGTCACCCCTCCACTTT
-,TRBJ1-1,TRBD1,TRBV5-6,CASSSATGMNTEAFF,TGTGCCAGCAGCTCTGCGACAGGGATGAACACTGAAGCTTTCTTT
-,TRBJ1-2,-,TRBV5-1,CASSLEADRGYGYTF,TGCGCCAGCAGCTTGGAGGCCGATAGGGGCTATGGCTACACCTTC
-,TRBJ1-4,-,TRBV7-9,CASSLLGGTNEKLFF,TGTGCCAGCAGCTTACTCGGGGGAACTAATGAAAAACTGTTTTTT
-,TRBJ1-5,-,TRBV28,CASSLTTGIGNQPQHF,TGTGCCAGCAGTCTGACGACAGGTATAGGCAATCAGCCCCAGCATTTT
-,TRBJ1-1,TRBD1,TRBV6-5,CASSYRQGYEGTEAFF,TGTGCCAGCAGTTACCGACAGGGCTATGAGGGCACTGAAGCTTTCTTT
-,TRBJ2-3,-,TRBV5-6,CASSLDRKNTQYF,TGTGCCAGCAGCTTGGACAGAAAGAATACGCAGTATTTT
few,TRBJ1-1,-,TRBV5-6,CASSLAVSEAFF,TGTGCCAGCAGCTTGGCGGTTTCTGAAGCTTTCTTT
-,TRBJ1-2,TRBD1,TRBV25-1,CASSEYGTDYGYTF,TGTGCCAGCAGTGAGTACGGGACAGACTATGGCTACACCTTC
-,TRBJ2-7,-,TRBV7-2,CASSLAANAGGEQYF,TGTGCCAGCAGCTTAGCTGCCAACGCAGGGGGGGAGCAGTACTTC
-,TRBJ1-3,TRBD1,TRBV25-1,CASGDRVSGNTIYF,TGTGCCAGCGGGGACAGGGTCTCTGGAAACACCATATATTTT
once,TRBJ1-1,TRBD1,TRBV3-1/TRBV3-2,CASSTLPGQGAAFF,TGTGCCAGCAGCACCCTACCCGGACAGGGTGCCGCTTTCTTT
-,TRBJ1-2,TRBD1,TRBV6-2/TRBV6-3,CASSADRAGGYTF,TGTGCCAGCAGTGCCGACAGGGCCGGAGGCTACACCTTC
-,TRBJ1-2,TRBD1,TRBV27,CASSKTGLNGYTF,TGTGCCAGCAGTAAGACAGGGTTGAATGGCTACACCTTC
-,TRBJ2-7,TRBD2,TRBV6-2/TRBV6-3,CASSQPGLAVSYEQYF,TGTGCCAGCAGTCAACCGGGACTAGCGGTCTCCTACGAGCAGTACTTC
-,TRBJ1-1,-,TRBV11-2,CASSLEGTGAEAFF,TGTGCCAGCAGCTTAGAGGGAACGGGAGCTGAAGCTTTCTTT
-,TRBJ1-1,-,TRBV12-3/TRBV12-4,CASSLGLNTEAFF,TGTGCCAGCAGTTTGGGGCTGAACACTGAAGCTTTCTTT
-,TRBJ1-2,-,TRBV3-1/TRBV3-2,CASSLGQGWVNYGYTF,TGTGCCAGCAGCCTGGGGCAGGGCTGGGTTAACTATGGCTACACCTTC
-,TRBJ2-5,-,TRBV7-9,CASSLVLGRQETQYF,TGTGCCAGCAGCTTAGTACTGGGGCGGCAAGAGACCCAGTACTTC
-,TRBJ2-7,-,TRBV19,CASSKQGLYYEQYF,TGTGCCAGTAGTAAGCAGGGGTTATACTACGAGCAGTACTTC
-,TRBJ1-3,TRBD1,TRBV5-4,CASSRDSRGGGNTIYF,TGTGCCAGCAGTCGGGACAGCCGAGGGGGAGGAAACACCATATATTTT
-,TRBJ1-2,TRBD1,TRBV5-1,CASSIGTARPVTF,TGCGCCAGCAGCATCGGGACAGCCCGGCCAGTAACCTTC
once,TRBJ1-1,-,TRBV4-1,CASSQVGLRMNTEAFF,TGCGCCAGCAGCCAAGTGGGACTGAGGATGAACACTGAAGCTTTCTTT
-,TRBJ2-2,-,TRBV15,CATSREHSGTGELFF,TGTGCCACCAGCAGAGAGCACTCGGGTACCGGGGAGCTGTTTTTT
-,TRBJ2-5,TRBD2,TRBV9,CASSAGTSGRGTQYF,TGTGCCAGCAGCGCCGGGACTAGCGGGAGGGGGACCCAGTACTTC
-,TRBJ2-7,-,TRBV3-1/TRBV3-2,CASSHWRHYEQYF,TGTGCCAGCAGCCACTGGCGGCATTACGAGCAGTACTTC
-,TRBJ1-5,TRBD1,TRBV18,CASSLQQGPRGNQPQHF,TGTGCCAGCTCACTTCAACAGGGGCCCCGTGGCAATCAGCCCCAGCATTTT
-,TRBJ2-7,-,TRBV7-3,CASSPNHQYEQYF,TGTGCCAGCAGCCCCAATCACCAGTACGAGCAGTACTTC
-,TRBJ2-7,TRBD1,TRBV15,CATSRDAVRRGLSEQYF,TGTGCCACCAGCAGAGATGCCGTCCGCAGGGGGCTGAGCGAGCAGTACTTC
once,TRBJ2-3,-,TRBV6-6,CASSLIGADTQYF,TGTGCCAGCAGCCTCATCGGAGCAGATACGCAGTATTTT
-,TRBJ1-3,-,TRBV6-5,CASIFLPRAGNTIYF,TGTGCCAGCATATTCCTCCCCAGGGCTGGAAACACCATATATTTT
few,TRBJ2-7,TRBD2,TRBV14,CASSSSGKLSYEQYF,TGTGCCAGCAGCTCTAGCGGGAAACTCTCCTACGAGCAGTACTTC
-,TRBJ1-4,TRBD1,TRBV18,CASSPATGEANEKLFF,TGTGCCAGCTCACCAGCTACAGGGGAGGCTAATGAAAAACTGTTTTTT
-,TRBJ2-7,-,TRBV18,CASSRSTGSNSYEQYF,TGTGCCAGCTCGCGTTCCACCGGGTCCAACTCCTACGAGCAGTACTTC
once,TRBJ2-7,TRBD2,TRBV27,CASSGGAREQYF,TGTGCCAGCAGCGGGGGGGCCCGTGAGCAGTACTTC
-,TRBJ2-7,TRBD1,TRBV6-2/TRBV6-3,CASSYAPSTGYTYEQYF,TGTGCCAGCAGTTATGCCCCCTCGACAGGGTATACTTACGAGCAGTACTTC
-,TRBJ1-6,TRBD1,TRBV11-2,CASSPDRGLFNSPLHF,TGTGCCAGCAGCCCCGACAGGGGCCTCTTTAATTCACCCCTCCACTTT
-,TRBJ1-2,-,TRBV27,CASSLSAGSGYTF,TGTGCCAGCAGTTTATCGGCAGGGTCCGGCTACACCTTC